Described below is a single TCR beta chain sequence and its context. This clonotype was counted ten times or more. The clone's antigen remains unknown. No quality values exist for individual bases; no much larger clone is one base distant. The sample comes from a study of human T cells and chemical hapten exposure (dated by TCRdb to the early 2020s). General notes on the study: For sensitization, 2% DPC in acetone was applied to a roughly 2 cm by roughly 2 cm area of upper inner arm skin. Libraries were pooled for sequencing, and per-sample TCR yields varied mainly because of small differences in library volumes within the pool. Blood samples were taken from patients before sensitization (week 0) and then at 2, 6 and about 24 weeks after DPC sensitization. Throughout the study period of roughly 24 weeks, patients also received therapeutic DPC doses to the scalp every week. The mostly female patient cohort included alopecia areata with under or over 50% scalp involvement, alopecia totalis and alopecia universalis. In alopecia patients, the study followed how the peripheral blood TCR repertoire changed in vivo over primary and secondary sensitization to diphenylcyclopropenone (DPC), a hapten. Patch tests used Finn chambers with 0.01% DPC on the upper back, scored after 6 days by International Contact Dermatitis Research Group standards. Nearly 30 alopecia patients provided blood for TCR sequencing at one to four time points (pre-sensitization, 2, 6 and 24 weeks).

Reading the label with the study, this specimen's time point is: pre-sensitization, week 0. The intended sense of this specimen's treatment or condition label: therapeutic diphenylcyclopropenone sensitization with weekly scalp DPC. Blood at each patch-test visit was drawn before the patch test was applied. Patients were eligible if aged 18 to 70, diagnosed with alopecia and judged suitable for DPC therapy, and pregnant patients were excluded. Total RNA was extracted from unfractionated whole blood that had been collected in Tempus Blood RNA tubes. The investigation overall reported the following: All patients had alopecia, a presumed autoimmune disease, so their immune response might differ from that of healthy individuals. DPC sensitization did not change the number of TCRs with a frequency above 1 in 1000, and there was no evidence of changes in global repertoire structure. The number of PT1 expanded TCRs positively correlated with patch test score, significant at thresholds 8, 16 and 32 but not 4. Repeated subsampling changed both the strength of the expansion versus patch-test correlation and the threshold at which the correlation became significant. Compared with pre-sensitization or healthy control sets, expanded TCRs formed significantly more large CDR3 similarity clusters, which is consistent with antigen-driven responses.

The V and J ends are trimmed by 4 bases and 4 bases, leaving 7 bases between them. From its cysteine to its phenylalanine, the CDR3 spans 13 amino acids. Just CDR3 DNA is preserved here, 39 bases in frame from base 1. According to the germline V gene, CDR1 reads SGHTA and CDR2 reads FQGNSA. The receptor library was made with RACE. TCRdb names NextSeq 500 as the instrument used. During library preparation, unique molecular identifiers were attached to individual cDNA molecules so that TCRs could be counted in a quantitative, reproducible way. For every blood RNA sample, sequencing covered both the TCR alpha and TCR beta chains. The study's processing was this. The median number of TCRs per sample was 90,000 to 100,000, ranging from roughly 20,000 to 700,000. V, J and CDR3 annotation of the TCR reads was performed with the Decombinator software suite. For PS versus PT1 abundance plots, all samples were subsampled to the same number of TCRs (28,000). TCRs were defined as expanded if absent before sensitization and observed at least eight times at the 2-week time point. The public sequencing data were trimmed at Q25 with fastp and processed into clonotypes with MiXCR by TCRdb, which kept only in-frame beta chains. Identical CDR3 protein sequences are pooled into one entry, listed with their most common genes and DNA. It is TCRdb's table, rather than the study itself, that gives the V and J calls and clone size. This sample comprises approximately 370,000 distinct CDR3 sequences, 4.5% to 5.5% of them detected only once. Of the sample, around 8% is held by the ten largest clones.

The chain is made from TRBV7-2 and TRBJ1-4; no D gene is confidently identified. The sequence was collected from a woman under 30 with alopecia areata. Some clones in this sample may be carry-over from other donors' samples. This material consisted of whole blood, taken in connection with sensitization to the hapten diphenylcyclopropenone (DPC). CDR3 region: CASSSRINEKLFF. Read as DNA, the sequence is TGTGCCAGCAGCTCCAGGATTAATGAAAAACTGTTTTTT.